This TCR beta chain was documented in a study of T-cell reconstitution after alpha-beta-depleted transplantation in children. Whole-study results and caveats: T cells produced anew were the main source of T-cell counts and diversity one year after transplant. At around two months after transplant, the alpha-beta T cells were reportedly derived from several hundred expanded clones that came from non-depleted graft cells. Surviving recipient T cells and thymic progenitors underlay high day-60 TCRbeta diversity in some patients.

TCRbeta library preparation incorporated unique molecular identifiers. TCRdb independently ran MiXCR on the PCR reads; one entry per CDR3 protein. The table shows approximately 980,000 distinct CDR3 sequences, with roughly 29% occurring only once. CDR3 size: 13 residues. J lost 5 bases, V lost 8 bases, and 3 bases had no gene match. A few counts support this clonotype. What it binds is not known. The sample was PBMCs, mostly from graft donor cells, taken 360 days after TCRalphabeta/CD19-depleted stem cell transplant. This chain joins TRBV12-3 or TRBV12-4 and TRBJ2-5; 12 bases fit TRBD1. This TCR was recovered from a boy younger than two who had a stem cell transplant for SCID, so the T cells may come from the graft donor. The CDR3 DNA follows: TGTGCCAGCGGGGACAGGGGGCCGGAGACCCAGTACTTC. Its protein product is CASGDRGPETQYF.